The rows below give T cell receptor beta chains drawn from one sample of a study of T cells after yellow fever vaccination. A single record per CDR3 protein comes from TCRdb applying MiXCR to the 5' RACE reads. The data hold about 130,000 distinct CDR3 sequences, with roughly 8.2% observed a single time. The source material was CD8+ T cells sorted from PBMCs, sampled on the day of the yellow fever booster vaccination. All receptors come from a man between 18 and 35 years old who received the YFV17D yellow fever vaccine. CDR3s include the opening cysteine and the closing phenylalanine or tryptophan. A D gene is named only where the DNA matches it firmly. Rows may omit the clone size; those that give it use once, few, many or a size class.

CDR3aa: CASSYSRDQGSSYNEQFF
CDR3nt: TGTGCCAGCAGTTACTCTCGCGATCAGGGGAGCTCCTACAATGAGCAGTTCTTC
j_gene: TRBJ2-1
d_gene: -
v_gene: TRBV6-5
abundance: few

CDR3aa: CASSTAMNTEAFF
CDR3nt: TGTGCCAGTTCGACAGCGATGAACACTGAAGCTTTCTTT
j_gene: TRBJ1-1
d_gene: -
v_gene: TRBV2
abundance: few

CDR3aa: CASKRQGLSGYTF
CDR3nt: TGTGCCAGTAAGAGACAGGGGTTGAGTGGCTACACCTTC
j_gene: TRBJ1-2
d_gene: TRBD1
v_gene: TRBV19
abundance: -

CDR3aa: CASSQTGRQVNTEAFF
CDR3nt: TGCGCCAGCAGCCAGACGGGGCGACAGGTGAACACTGAAGCTTTCTTT
j_gene: TRBJ1-1
d_gene: -
v_gene: TRBV4-3
abundance: -

CDR3aa: CASSFGTSNTGELFF
CDR3nt: TGTGCCAGCAGCTTCGGGACATCGAACACCGGGGAGCTGTTTTTT
j_gene: TRBJ2-2
d_gene: -
v_gene: TRBV7-9
abundance: -

CDR3aa: CASSQEVSGFGTEAFF
CDR3nt: TGCGCCAGCAGCCAAGAGGTATCCGGGTTTGGCACTGAAGCTTTCTTT
j_gene: TRBJ1-1
d_gene: -
v_gene: TRBV4-3
abundance: -

CDR3aa: CAISRRGANEQFF
CDR3nt: TGTGCCATCAGTCGACGGGGGGCCAATGAGCAGTTCTTC
j_gene: TRBJ2-1
d_gene: -
v_gene: TRBV10-3
abundance: many

CDR3aa: CASSQVSGGASYEQYF
CDR3nt: TGCGCCAGCAGCCAAGTTTCAGGGGGCGCGTCCTACGAGCAGTACTTC
j_gene: TRBJ2-7
d_gene: TRBD1
v_gene: TRBV4-1
abundance: few

CDR3aa: CASSDDRGGTDTQYF
CDR3nt: TGCGCCAGCAGTGACGACAGGGGAGGGACGGATACGCAGTATTTT
j_gene: TRBJ2-3
d_gene: -
v_gene: TRBV10-2
abundance: few

CDR3aa: CASSLGSSGLGYNEQFF
CDR3nt: TGTGCCAGCAGCTTAGGTTCTAGCGGGCTGGGGTACAATGAGCAGTTCTTC
j_gene: TRBJ2-1
d_gene: TRBD2
v_gene: TRBV11-2
abundance: -

CDR3aa: CASSGTGDAGELFF
CDR3nt: TGTGCCAGCTCCGGGACAGGGGACGCCGGGGAGCTGTTTTTT
j_gene: TRBJ2-2
d_gene: TRBD1
v_gene: TRBV25-1
abundance: many

CDR3aa: CASSYIGVRGGGETQYF
CDR3nt: TGTGCCAGCAGTTACATCGGAGTGAGGGGCGGGGGAGAGACCCAGTACTTC
j_gene: TRBJ2-5
d_gene: TRBD2
v_gene: TRBV6-6
abundance: few

CDR3aa: CASSTAAGGNYGYTF
CDR3nt: TGCGCCAGCAGCACCGCCGCCGGCGGGAACTATGGCTACACCTTC
j_gene: TRBJ1-2
d_gene: -
v_gene: TRBV5-1
abundance: -

CDR3aa: CASSLPAGGSSYEQYF
CDR3nt: TGTGCCAGCAGCCTCCCAGCGGGGGGGAGCTCCTACGAGCAGTACTTC
j_gene: TRBJ2-7
d_gene: TRBD2
v_gene: TRBV7-9
abundance: -

CDR3aa: CASSSGGVSEKLFF
CDR3nt: TGTGCCAGCAGTTCGGGGGGGGTCAGTGAAAAACTGTTTTTT
j_gene: TRBJ1-4
d_gene: -
v_gene: TRBV6-6
abundance: few

CDR3aa: CASSYSRRDSAFF
CDR3nt: TGTGCCAGCAGTTACTCGAGAAGGGATTCGGCTTTCTTT
j_gene: TRBJ1-1
d_gene: -
v_gene: TRBV6-2/TRBV6-3
abundance: -

CDR3aa: CSVEDGAADTGELFF
CDR3nt: TGCAGCGTTGAAGACGGGGCGGCAGACACCGGGGAGCTGTTTTTT
j_gene: TRBJ2-2
d_gene: -
v_gene: TRBV29-1
abundance: -

CDR3aa: CASSSVMAQYF
CDR3nt: TGTGCCAGCAGCTCAGTGATGGCCCAGTACTTC
j_gene: TRBJ2-5
d_gene: -
v_gene: TRBV7-9
abundance: -

CDR3aa: CASSPLDRGSNQPQHF
CDR3nt: TGTGCCAGCAGTCCCCTCGACAGGGGAAGCAATCAGCCCCAGCATTTT
j_gene: TRBJ1-5
d_gene: TRBD1
v_gene: TRBV27
abundance: -

CDR3aa: CSVRSSSYEQYF
CDR3nt: TGCAGCGTTCGGAGCAGCTCCTACGAGCAGTACTTC
j_gene: TRBJ2-7
d_gene: -
v_gene: TRBV29-1
abundance: many

CDR3aa: CASSPLGAGGDTQYF
CDR3nt: TGTGCCAGCAGCCCCCTGGGAGCGGGGGGAGATACGCAGTATTTT
j_gene: TRBJ2-3
d_gene: TRBD2
v_gene: TRBV14
abundance: few

CDR3aa: CASSLLAGLYQETQYF
CDR3nt: TGTGCCAGCAGTCTCTTAGCGGGGCTGTACCAAGAGACCCAGTACTTC
j_gene: TRBJ2-5
d_gene: TRBD2
v_gene: TRBV6-5
abundance: many

CDR3aa: CSLDRANTGELFF
CDR3nt: TGCAGCCTGGACAGGGCTAACACCGGGGAGCTGTTTTTT
j_gene: TRBJ2-2
d_gene: TRBD1
v_gene: TRBV20-1
abundance: few

CDR3aa: CASKLARTSGEKLFF
CDR3nt: TGTGCCAGCAAACTCGCCCGGACATCTGGGGAAAAACTGTTTTTT
j_gene: TRBJ1-4
d_gene: -
v_gene: TRBV3-1
abundance: -

CDR3aa: CASSLSKRLTDTQYF
CDR3nt: TGTGCCAGCAGTTTATCGAAGCGGCTCACAGATACGCAGTATTTT
j_gene: TRBJ2-3
d_gene: -
v_gene: TRBV27
abundance: -

CDR3aa: CASSLTVGGTEAFF
CDR3nt: TGTGCCAGCAGTTTAACGGTCGGGGGCACTGAAGCTTTCTTT
j_gene: TRBJ1-1
d_gene: -
v_gene: TRBV12-3/TRBV12-4
abundance: few

CDR3aa: CSARYSFTEAFF
CDR3nt: TGCAGTGCTAGGTACAGCTTCACTGAAGCTTTCTTT
j_gene: TRBJ1-1
d_gene: -
v_gene: TRBV20-1
abundance: -

CDR3aa: CASSTGDGYTF
CDR3nt: TGCGCCAGCTCGACAGGGGACGGCTACACCTTC
j_gene: TRBJ1-2
d_gene: TRBD1
v_gene: TRBV5-1
abundance: many

CDR3aa: CASSYSAGGGGNGYTF
CDR3nt: TGCGCCAGCAGTTACAGCGCCGGAGGTGGAGGGAATGGCTACACCTTC
j_gene: TRBJ1-2
d_gene: -
v_gene: TRBV4-3
abundance: -

CDR3aa: CASSLSGLDQPQHF
CDR3nt: TGTGCCAGCAGTTTATCAGGGTTGGATCAGCCCCAGCATTTT
j_gene: TRBJ1-5
d_gene: -
v_gene: TRBV27
abundance: -

CDR3aa: CASSQYVDRKSPNYGYTF
CDR3nt: TGTGCCAGCAGCCAATATGTCGACAGAAAGAGCCCTAACTATGGCTACACCTTC
j_gene: TRBJ1-2
d_gene: -
v_gene: TRBV4-2
abundance: -

CDR3aa: CASRTQGPRYNEQFF
CDR3nt: TGTGCCAGCAGAACACAGGGGCCCAGATACAATGAGCAGTTCTTC
j_gene: TRBJ2-1
d_gene: TRBD1
v_gene: TRBV12-3/TRBV12-4
abundance: -

CDR3aa: CAISDDRDQPQHF
CDR3nt: TGTGCCATCAGTGACGACAGGGATCAGCCCCAGCATTTT
j_gene: TRBJ1-5
d_gene: TRBD1
v_gene: TRBV10-3
abundance: -

CDR3aa: CAISWTVTGELFF
CDR3nt: TGTGCCATCAGTTGGACGGTCACCGGGGAGCTGTTTTTT
j_gene: TRBJ2-2
d_gene: -
v_gene: TRBV10-3
abundance: few

CDR3aa: CATGIRDTEAFF
CDR3nt: TGTGCCACCGGAATTCGTGACACTGAAGCTTTCTTT
j_gene: TRBJ1-1
d_gene: -
v_gene: TRBV5-4
abundance: -

CDR3aa: CASSPLPQGATGNTIYF
CDR3nt: TGCGCCAGCAGCCCACTCCCTCAGGGGGCCACTGGAAACACCATATATTTT
j_gene: TRBJ1-3
d_gene: TRBD1
v_gene: TRBV4-1
abundance: -

CDR3aa: CSSGGDYNEQFF
CDR3nt: TGCAGCTCAGGGGGGGACTACAATGAGCAGTTCTTC
j_gene: TRBJ2-1
d_gene: -
v_gene: TRBV29-1
abundance: few

CDR3aa: CSVEGRGRGYGYTF
CDR3nt: TGCAGCGTTGAGGGCAGGGGCAGAGGCTATGGCTACACCTTC
j_gene: TRBJ1-2
d_gene: -
v_gene: TRBV29-1
abundance: few

CDR3aa: CASSDGLAGDVNEQFF
CDR3nt: TGCGCCAGCAGTGATGGACTAGCGGGGGATGTTAATGAGCAGTTCTTC
j_gene: TRBJ2-1
d_gene: TRBD2
v_gene: TRBV5-1
abundance: few

CDR3aa: CASSLEITATDTQYF
CDR3nt: TGTGCCAGCAGTTTAGAAATTACAGCCACAGATACGCAGTATTTT
j_gene: TRBJ2-3
d_gene: -
v_gene: TRBV27
abundance: -

CDR3aa: CSARMLLTGAREQFF
CDR3nt: TGCAGTGCTAGAATGTTACTTACGGGGGCACGTGAGCAGTTCTTC
j_gene: TRBJ2-1
d_gene: -
v_gene: TRBV20-1
abundance: -

CDR3aa: CASRYRDNEQFF
CDR3nt: TGTGCCAGCAGGTACAGGGACAATGAGCAGTTCTTC
j_gene: TRBJ2-1
d_gene: -
v_gene: TRBV6-5
abundance: few

CDR3aa: CASSQGPDDYGYTF
CDR3nt: TGCGCCAGCAGCCAAGGACCAGATGACTATGGCTACACCTTC
j_gene: TRBJ1-2
d_gene: -
v_gene: TRBV4-1
abundance: few

CDR3aa: CASRQGAYGYTF
CDR3nt: TGTGCCAGCAGACAGGGGGCCTATGGCTACACCTTC
j_gene: TRBJ1-2
d_gene: TRBD1
v_gene: TRBV27
abundance: few

CDR3aa: CASSENEGREQYF
CDR3nt: TGTGCCAGCAGTGAAAACGAGGGCCGGGAGCAGTACTTC
j_gene: TRBJ2-7
d_gene: -
v_gene: TRBV2
abundance: many

CDR3aa: CATRGGTQYF
CDR3nt: TGTGCCACCAGAGGCGGGACCCAGTACTTC
j_gene: TRBJ2-5
d_gene: -
v_gene: TRBV6-2/TRBV6-3
abundance: few

CDR3aa: CSARGGSGNTIYF
CDR3nt: TGCAGTGCTAGAGGGGGATCTGGAAACACCATATATTTT
j_gene: TRBJ1-3
d_gene: -
v_gene: TRBV20-1
abundance: few

CDR3aa: CASYTTGEGTEAFF
CDR3nt: TGTGCCAGCTATACGACAGGGGAGGGAACTGAAGCTTTCTTT
j_gene: TRBJ1-1
d_gene: TRBD1
v_gene: TRBV19
abundance: -

CDR3aa: CSATGSQPQHF
CDR3nt: TGCAGTGCAACAGGGTCGCAGCCCCAGCATTTT
j_gene: TRBJ1-5
d_gene: -
v_gene: TRBV20-1
abundance: few

CDR3aa: CASSPGLAGSDEQYF
CDR3nt: TGCGCCAGCAGCCCGGGACTAGCGGGGTCGGACGAGCAGTACTTC
j_gene: TRBJ2-7
d_gene: TRBD2
v_gene: TRBV5-1
abundance: few

CDR3aa: CASSFPSGGAFDTQYF
CDR3nt: TGTGCCAGCAGCTTCCCTAGCGGGGGGGCGTTTGATACGCAGTATTTT
j_gene: TRBJ2-3
d_gene: TRBD2
v_gene: TRBV11-2
abundance: -

CDR3aa: CAELGTWDSYNEQFF
CDR3nt: TGTGCCGAACTCGGGACATGGGATTCCTACAATGAGCAGTTCTTC
j_gene: TRBJ2-1
d_gene: -
v_gene: TRBV7-2
abundance: -

CDR3aa: CASRSPYGYTF
CDR3nt: TGTGCCAGCAGATCCCCCTATGGCTACACCTTC
j_gene: TRBJ1-2
d_gene: -
v_gene: TRBV7-9
abundance: few

CDR3aa: CSVDRGFRSNYGYTF
CDR3nt: TGCAGCGTTGATCGAGGATTCCGCTCTAACTATGGCTACACCTTC
j_gene: TRBJ1-2
d_gene: -
v_gene: TRBV29-1
abundance: -

CDR3aa: CASNLDSRTDTQYF
CDR3nt: TGTGCCAGTAACCTGGACTCCCGGACAGATACGCAGTATTTT
j_gene: TRBJ2-3
d_gene: -
v_gene: TRBV28
abundance: few

CDR3aa: CASSLDNARELFF
CDR3nt: TGCGCCAGCAGCTTGGATAATGCGAGGGAGCTGTTTTTT
j_gene: TRBJ2-2
d_gene: -
v_gene: TRBV5-1
abundance: few

CDR3aa: CASSQGSGLNTGELFF
CDR3nt: TGCGCCAGCAGCCAAGGTTCAGGTTTGAACACCGGGGAGCTGTTTTTT
j_gene: TRBJ2-2
d_gene: -
v_gene: TRBV4-1
abundance: -